This T cell receptor beta chain was recorded in a study of tumor and adjacent non-tumor tissue in lung cancer. Study-level points and caveats: Compared with tumor, normal lung showed significantly lower TCR diversity.

The library came from three nested PCR rounds adapted from ARM-PCR protocols. TCRdb reanalysed the multiplex PCR reads using MiXCR and keeps one entry per CDR3 protein. The sample has 77,000 or so distinct CDR3 sequences, just over 75% seen once. Concerning this clonotype itself: The antigen is unknown. This CDR3 is missing its conserved last phenylalanine or tryptophan, likely due to a read error.

The template was RNA from unsorted bulk tissue. More than 3 cm separated this lung sample from the edge of the tumor. CDR1 and CDR2 from the germline V gene are MNHNS and SASEGT. This CDR3 region has 12 residues. The sequence came from a man between 65 and 85 years old with non-small cell lung cancer. The sample taken for sequencing was distant non-tumor lung tissue. The chain has TRBV6-1 and TRBJ2-3; no reliable D call. CDR3 DNA: TGTGCCAGTAGTGAATCCAGTTTTATGCAGTATTAT. This gives the protein CASSESSFMQYY.